These 14 T cell receptor beta chains were sequenced from one sample in a study of blood T cell repertoires in COVID-19. Data came from immunoSEQ multiplex PCR; TCRdb stores just in-frame clones and leaves some out. Among around 200,000 clones, less than 90% were seen once, and the ten largest hold 20% to 25%. The material sequenced was peripheral blood. Receptor source: a man in his 70s with active or convalescent COVID-19.

This chain links TRBV27 with TRBJ2-3; TRBD2 matches at 12 bases. The CDR3 totals 16 residues. The germline V gene has CDR1 MNHEY and CDR2 SMNVEV (reference sequence). V shed 5 bases, J shed 4 bases, and the junction held 7 bases outside the gene matches. This CDR3 reads CASSIASGRAPDTQYF. As DNA, the CDR3 is TGTGCCAGCAGTATAGCTAGCGGGAGGGCCCCAGATACGCAGTATTTT.

This clone was observed once. The rearrangement joins TRBV29-1 to TRBJ2-7, with D possibly being TRBD1 (5 bases). The CDR3 covers 12 residues. V dropped 5 bases and J dropped 0 bases, with 8 bases sitting between them. Germline-derived CDR1 and CDR2 are SQVTM and ANQGSEA. CDR3 sequence reads: CSVRTYSYEQYF. For the CDR3, the DNA is TGCAGCGTTAGGACATACTCCTACGAGCAGTACTTC.

The chain has TRBV5-1 and TRBJ1-1, with D tentatively TRBD1 (6 bases). Trimming cost V 8 bases and J 7 bases, with 21 bases left between them. Germline V gene data show CDR1 as SGHRS and CDR2 as YFSETQ. This CDR3 is 14 amino acids long. The CDR3 reads CASAEVGHQDEAFF. In DNA, the CDR3 is TGCGCCAGTGCCGAAGTGGGACACCAGGATGAAGCTTTCTTT.

The V gene is TRBV5-6, the J gene TRBJ1-2; D gene uncertain. Between the trimmed V and J ends, which lost 2 bases and 2 bases, there was a span of 19 bases. This CDR3 contains 17 residues. In germline, CDR1 is SGHDT, CDR2 YYEEEE. The CDR3 spells CASSLRMSHRMNYGYTF. CDR3 DNA: TGTGCCAGCAGCTTAAGGATGTCGCACAGAATGAACTATGGCTACACCTTC.

The rearrangement joins TRBV10-2 to TRBJ1-5; TRBD1 agrees at 7 bases. The CDR3 has 15 residues. The junction had 7 bases not matched to a gene; V was cut back by 6 bases and J by 2 bases. Germline V lookup: CDR1 WSHSY, CDR2 SAAADI. This CDR3 is CASSDNTGGNQPQHF. The CDR3 bases are TGCGCCAGCAGCGACAATACAGGGGGCAATCAGCCCCAGCATTTT.

The chain is built from TRBV30 and TRBJ1-6; a possible D gene is TRBD1 (6 bases). Germline V gene lookup returns CDR1 GTSNPN and CDR2 SVGIG (reference sequence). V lost 2 bases to trimming and J lost 9 bases, with 23 bases between them. The CDR3 runs to 17 residues. The CDR3 DNA follows: TGTGCCTGGAGTTTGACAGGCCAATTCCTATCGCGTTCACCCCTCCACTTT. Encoded protein: CAWSLTGQFLSRSPLHF.

V and J are TRBV15 and TRBJ2-3; D ambiguous. CDR1 and CDR2 (germline): LNHNV, YYDKDF (reference sequence). The CDR3 length is 16 residues. V dropped 0 bases and J dropped 4 bases, with 14 bases sitting between them. CDR3 coding DNA: TGTGCCACCAGCAGAGATTTGGCCTCTGCCCCAGATACGCAGTATTTT. Translating it yields CATSRDLASAPDTQYF.

The chain recombines TRBV25-1 with TRBJ1-2; possible D gene TRBD1, 5 bases. The CDR3 extends over 12 amino acids. Per germline, CDR1 MGHDK and CDR2 SYGVNS. The germline V and J ends were trimmed by 4 bases and 6 bases, with 9 bases remaining between them. Written as DNA, the CDR3 is TGTGCCAGCAGTGGACAGTTTGATGGCTACACCTTC. Amino acids: CASSGQFDGYTF.

J is TRBJ2-1 and V is TRBV7-9; possibly TRBD2 for D (5 bases). The germline V and J ends were trimmed by 6 bases and 5 bases, with 17 bases remaining between them. Germline V gives CDR1 SEHNR, CDR2 FQNEAQ (reference sequence). CDR3 length equals 15 residues. The CDR3 coding sequence is TGTGCCAGCAGGCCTCCTGTCGGGGTAGACAATGAGCAGTTCTTC. Translated, it gives CASRPPVGVDNEQFF.

This rearrangement joins TRBV27 to TRBJ2-7; TRBD1 matches at 7 bases. V shed 5 bases, J shed 2 bases, and the junction held 6 bases outside the gene matches. The CDR3 runs 14 residues. The germline V gene has CDR1 MNHEY and CDR2 SMNVEV (reference sequence). CDR3 in DNA: TGTGCCAGCAGTCAAACCGGGACAGCCTACGAGCAGTACTTC. This gives the protein CASSQTGTAYEQYF.

The rearrangement uses TRBV27 and TRBJ1-5, with D perhaps TRBD1 (5 bases). Trimming stripped 1 base from V and 3 bases from J, with 10 bases between. The germline V gene has CDR1 MNHEY and CDR2 SMNVEV (reference sequence). This CDR3 spans 15 amino acids. This CDR3 reads CASSLWGRINQPQHF. The CDR3 DNA sequence: TGTGCCAGCAGTTTATGGGGCCGGATCAATCAGCCCCAGCATTTT.

This chain connects TRBV6-5 to TRBJ2-4; D perhaps matches TRBD1 (5 bases). The CDR3 totals 15 residues. In germline, CDR1 is MNHEY, CDR2 SVGAGI. Deletions cut 6 bases from V and 6 bases from J, with 18 bases between. The CDR3 protein is CASSQFDRSLNIQYF. For the CDR3, the DNA is TGTGCCAGCAGCCAATTCGACAGATCACTAAACATTCAGTACTTC.

The rearrangement links TRBV5-8 to TRBJ2-7; 10 bases match TRBD1. CDR3 size: 15 residues. V dropped 0 bases and J dropped 2; count of bases not matched to a gene: 2. CDR1 and CDR2 (germline): SGHTS, YDEGEE. The CDR3 spells CASSLGDRGPYEQYF. CDR3 DNA: TGTGCCAGCAGCTTGGGGGACAGGGGACCCTACGAGCAGTACTTC.

The rearrangement joins TRBV6-2 or TRBV6-3 to TRBJ1-5; D gene unclear. CDR3 size: 17 residues. Germline values: CDR1 MNHEY, CDR2 SVGEGT. V dropped 2 bases and J dropped 0 bases, with 14 bases sitting between them. The CDR3 nucleotides read TGTGCCAGCAGTTACGAACGCAGAAAAATTAGCAATCAGCCCCAGCATTTT. It specifies CASSYERRKISNQPQHF.